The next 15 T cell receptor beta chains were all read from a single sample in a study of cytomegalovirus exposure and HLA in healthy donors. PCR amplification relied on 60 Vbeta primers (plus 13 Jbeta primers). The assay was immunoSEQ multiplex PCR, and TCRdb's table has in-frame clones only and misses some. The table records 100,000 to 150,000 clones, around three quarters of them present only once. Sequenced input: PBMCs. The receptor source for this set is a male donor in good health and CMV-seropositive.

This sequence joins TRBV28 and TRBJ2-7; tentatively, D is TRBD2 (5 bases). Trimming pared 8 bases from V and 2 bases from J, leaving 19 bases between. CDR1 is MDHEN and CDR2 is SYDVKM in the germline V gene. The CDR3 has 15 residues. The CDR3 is CASRPFTGVAYEQYF. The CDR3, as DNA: TGTGCCAGCCGCCCCTTTACCGGGGTAGCCTACGAGCAGTACTTC. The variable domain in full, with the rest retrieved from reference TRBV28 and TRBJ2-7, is DVKVTQSSRYLVKRTGEKVFLECVQDMDHENMFWYRQDPGLGLRLIYFSYDVKMKEKGDIPEGYSVSREKKERFSLILESASTNQTSMYLCASRPFTGVAYEQYFGPGTRLTVT.

CDR3: CASSFLTGLLFF. The CDR3 DNA is TGTGCCAGCAGCTTCCTGACAGGTCTTCTGTTTTTT. This sequence joins TRBV7-4 and TRBJ1-4, with D perhaps matching TRBD1 (6 bases). V was clipped by 3 bases and J by 14 bases, with 13 bases between them. From germline, CDR1 is SGHVT and CDR2 SQSDAQ. CDR3 length equals 12 residues.

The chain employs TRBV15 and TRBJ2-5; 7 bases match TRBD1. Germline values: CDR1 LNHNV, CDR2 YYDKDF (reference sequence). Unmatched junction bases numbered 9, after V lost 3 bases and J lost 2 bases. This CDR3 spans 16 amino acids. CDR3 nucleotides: TGTGCCACCAGCAGCGATTCTACAGGGGTGCAAGAGACCCAGTACTTC. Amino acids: CATSSDSTGVQETQYF.

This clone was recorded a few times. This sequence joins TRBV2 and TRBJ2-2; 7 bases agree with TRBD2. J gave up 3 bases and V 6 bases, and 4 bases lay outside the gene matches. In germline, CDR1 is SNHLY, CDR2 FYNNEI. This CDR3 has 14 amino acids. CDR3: CASSGGTYTGELFF. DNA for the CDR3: TGTGCCAGCAGCGGGGGGACTTACACCGGGGAGCTGTTTTTT.

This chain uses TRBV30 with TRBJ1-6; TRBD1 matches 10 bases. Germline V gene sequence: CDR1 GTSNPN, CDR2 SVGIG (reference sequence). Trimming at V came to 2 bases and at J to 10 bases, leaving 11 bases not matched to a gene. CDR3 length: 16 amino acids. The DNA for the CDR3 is TGTGCCTGGAGTACAGACAGGGGGCCCGGTGGCTCACCCCTCCACTTT. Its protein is CAWSTDRGPGGSPLHF.

Here the CDR3 reads CASSLDSQVAFF. The CDR3 nucleotides read TGTGCCAGCAGTTTGGACAGCCAAGTGGCTTTCTTT. The chain employs TRBV6-1 and TRBJ1-1; tentative D call: TRBD1 (6 bases). The CDR3 runs to 12 residues. V lost 5 bases and J lost 11, with 15 bases in between. CDR1 and CDR2 from the germline V gene are MNHNS and SASEGT.

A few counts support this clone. The CDR3 is CASSELALNNEQFF. In DNA, the CDR3 is TGTGCCAGCAGTGAACTAGCGCTGAACAATGAGCAGTTCTTC. The rearrangement uses TRBV2 and TRBJ2-1, with a possible D match to TRBD2 (6 bases). The CDR3 length is 14 residues. V dropped 2 bases and J dropped 5 bases, with 10 bases sitting between them. The V gene's germline CDR1 is SNHLY and CDR2 FYNNEI.

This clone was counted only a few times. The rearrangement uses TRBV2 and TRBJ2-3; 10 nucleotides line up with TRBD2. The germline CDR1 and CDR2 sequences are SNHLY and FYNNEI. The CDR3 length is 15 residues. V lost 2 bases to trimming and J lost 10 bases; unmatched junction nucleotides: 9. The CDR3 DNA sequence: TGTGCCAGCAGTGAATGGGCTAGCGGGGGAGGAGCGCAGTATTTT. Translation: CASSEWASGGGAQYF.

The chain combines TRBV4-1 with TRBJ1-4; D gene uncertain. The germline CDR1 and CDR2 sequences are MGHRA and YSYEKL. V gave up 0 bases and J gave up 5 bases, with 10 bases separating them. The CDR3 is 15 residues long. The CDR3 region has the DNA TGCGCCAGCAGCCAAGAAACTGCTACGAATGAAAAACTGTTTTTT. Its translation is CASSQETATNEKLFF.

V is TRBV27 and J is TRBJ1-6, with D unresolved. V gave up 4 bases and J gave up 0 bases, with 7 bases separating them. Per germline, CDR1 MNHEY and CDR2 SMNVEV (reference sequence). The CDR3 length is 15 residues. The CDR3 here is CASSYGGSYNSPLHF. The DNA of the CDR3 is TGTGCCAGCAGTTACGGTGGCTCCTATAATTCACCCCTCCACTTT.

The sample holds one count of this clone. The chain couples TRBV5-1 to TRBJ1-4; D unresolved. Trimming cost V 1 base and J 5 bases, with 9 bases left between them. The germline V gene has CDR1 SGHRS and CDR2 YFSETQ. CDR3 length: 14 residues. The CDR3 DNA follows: TGCGCCAGCAGCTTGTCACGGTTAAATGAAAAACTGTTTTTT. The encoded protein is CASSLSRLNEKLFF.

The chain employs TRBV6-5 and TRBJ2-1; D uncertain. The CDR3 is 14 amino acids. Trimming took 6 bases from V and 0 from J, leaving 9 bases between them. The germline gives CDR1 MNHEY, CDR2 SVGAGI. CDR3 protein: CASSEERSYNEQFF. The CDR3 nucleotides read TGTGCCAGCAGCGAGGAGCGCTCCTACAATGAGCAGTTCTTC.

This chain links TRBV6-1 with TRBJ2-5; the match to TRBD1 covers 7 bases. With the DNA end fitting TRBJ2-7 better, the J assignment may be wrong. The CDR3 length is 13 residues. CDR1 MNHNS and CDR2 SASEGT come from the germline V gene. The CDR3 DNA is TGTGCCAGCAGAGGACAGGTAGGCAACGAGCAGTACTTC. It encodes CASRGQVGNEQYF.

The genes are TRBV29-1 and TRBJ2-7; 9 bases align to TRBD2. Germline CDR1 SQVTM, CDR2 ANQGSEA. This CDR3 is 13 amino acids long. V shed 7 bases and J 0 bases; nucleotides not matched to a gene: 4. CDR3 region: CSALLAGSYEQYF. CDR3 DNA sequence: TGCAGCGCCCTACTAGCGGGCTCCTACGAGCAGTACTTC.

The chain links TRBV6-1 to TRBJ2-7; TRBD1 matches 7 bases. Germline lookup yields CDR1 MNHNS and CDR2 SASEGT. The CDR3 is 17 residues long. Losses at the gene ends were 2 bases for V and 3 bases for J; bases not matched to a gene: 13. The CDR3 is CASSEQLWLGQLYEQYF. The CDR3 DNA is TGTGCCAGCAGTGAACAATTATGGCTGGGACAGCTCTACGAGCAGTACTTC.